These 27 T cell receptor beta chains originate from one sample sequenced in a study of cytomegalovirus exposure and HLA in healthy donors (TCRdb year 2017). Receptor libraries were prepared by the immunoSEQ multiplex PCR assay. For the multiplex PCR, a mixture combining 60 forward primers for TCR Vbeta segments and 13 reverse primers for TCR Jbeta segments was used. This immuneACCESS table, as held by TCRdb, lists in-frame sequences with V and J called but not all clones. Of the missing ones, under half trace to an unresolved V gene in checked studies; the others have no known cause. The sample yields approximately 82,000 clones; about a tenth were counted once. About 24% of the sample goes to the ten largest clones. The sequencing sample was made of PBMCs. The source of these receptors is a man aged 60 to 75 in good health and CMV-seropositive.

This clone was detected ten times or more. The V call is TRBV4-2, the J call TRBJ2-6, with 9 bases matching TRBD2. After removal of 0 bases from V and 0 bases from J, the junction contained 12 bases not matched to a gene. Germline CDR1 LGHNA, CDR2 YNFKEQ. The CDR3 has 21 amino acids. The CDR3 protein is CASSQDPSLAGMFSGANVLTF. The CDR3 DNA sequence: TGTGCCAGCAGCCAAGACCCCTCGCTAGCGGGGATGTTCTCTGGGGCCAACGTCCTGACTTTC.

The rearrangement joins TRBV7-9 to TRBJ1-5; TRBD1 agrees at 9 bases. The CDR3 is 18 residues long. Germline CDR1 SEHNR, CDR2 FQNEAQ (reference sequence). J gave up 1 base and V 5 bases, and 12 bases lay outside the gene matches. The CDR3 nucleotides read TGTGCCAGCAGCCATCAGCCACCGGGACAGGGCAGCAATCAGCCCCAGCATTTT. Translation gives CASSHQPPGQGSNQPQHF.

The chain is built from TRBV19 and TRBJ2-1; 9 bases fit TRBD2. The CDR3 length is 15 residues. V trimming: 6 bases; J trimming: 5 bases; junction bases outside the gene matches: 8. Germline V gene data show CDR1 as LNHDA and CDR2 as SQIVND (reference sequence). The CDR3: CASSRETSGNNEQFF. The DNA for the CDR3 is TGTGCCAGTAGCCGGGAGACTAGCGGAAACAATGAGCAGTTCTTC.

This clone came up a few times. The chain links TRBV6-6 to TRBJ2-7; D unclear. V was trimmed by 6 bases and J by 3 bases, leaving 15 bases between them. The CDR3 covers 14 residues. CDR1 and CDR2 (germline): MNHNY, SVGAGI (reference sequence). CDR3 sequence: CASSHRLGDYEQYV. In nucleotides, the CDR3 is TGTGCCAGCAGCCACCGGCTTGGGGACTACGAGCAGTACGTC.

This sequence joins TRBV7-3 and TRBJ2-2, with 12 bases matching TRBD1. Looked up from germline, CDR1 is SGHTA and CDR2 is FQGTGA. This CDR3 is 17 amino acids long. Unmatched junction bases numbered 6, after V lost 2 bases and J lost 5 bases. For the CDR3, the DNA is TGTGCCAGCAGCTTACCCGGGGACAGGGGGCCTACCGGGGAGCTGTTTTTT. It is translated as CASSLPGDRGPTGELFF.

This clone was picked up a small number of times. The rearrangement uses TRBV5-6 and TRBJ1-2; D is undetermined. Trimming stripped 4 bases from V and 6 bases from J, with 16 bases between. The V gene's germline CDR1 is SGHDT and CDR2 YYEEEE. The CDR3 spans 14 residues. CDR3 bases: TGTGCCAGCAGCCCGGATGGAGGGCGTAATGGCTACACCTTC. Amino acids: CASSPDGGRNGYTF.

The J gene is TRBJ2-5, the V gene TRBV6-5, with D possibly being TRBD2 (6 bases). Trimming pared 2 bases from V and 8 bases from J, leaving 12 bases between. This CDR3 region has 13 residues. Germline values: CDR1 MNHEY, CDR2 SVGAGI. In DNA form, the CDR3 reads TGTGCCAGCAGTTACGGGGGGATTGATACCCAGTACTTC. Amino acids: CASSYGGIDTQYF.

This clone was recorded a few times. The chain couples TRBV7-2 to TRBJ2-1, with 14 positions matching TRBD2. V lost 1 base, J lost 8 bases, and 4 bases stayed unmatched. This CDR3 has 16 amino acids. The V gene's germline CDR1 is SGHTA and CDR2 FQGNSA. The CDR3 DNA reads TGTGCCAGCAGCTTAGTACCGGGACTAGCGGGAGATGAGCAGTTCTTC. It encodes CASSLVPGLAGDEQFF.

The chain joins TRBV29-1 to TRBJ1-1; D is unresolved. The CDR3 is 13 amino acids. V shed 1 base and J shed 3 bases, with 9 bases lying between them. Germline V gives CDR1 SQVTM, CDR2 ANQGSEA. CDR3 nucleotide sequence: TGCAGCGTTGAAGGGTTTGCGGACACTGAAGCTTTCTTT. Translation gives CSVEGFADTEAFF.

V and J are TRBV19 and TRBJ1-2; a possible D gene is TRBD1 (6 bases). The CDR3 covers 14 residues. Germline V gene sequence: CDR1 LNHDA, CDR2 SQIVND (reference sequence). The V and J ends lost 5 bases and 5 bases respectively, with 15 bases between them. CDR3 DNA: TGTGCCAGTAGTCAGGGGTCCGGAGAGTATGGCTACACCTTC. As protein: CASSQGSGEYGYTF.

There are a few counts of this clone. The chain carries TRBV11-2 and TRBJ2-5, with D perhaps matching TRBD2 (5 bases). Germline V CDR1 and CDR2: SGHAT, FQNNGV. V shed 5 bases and J shed 7 bases, with 14 bases lying between them. The CDR3 loop spans 13 amino acids. The CDR3 loop is CASSRNSGGTQYF. The DNA for the CDR3 is TGTGCCAGCAGCCGAAACTCTGGAGGGACCCAGTACTTC.

This clone was counted only a few times. The chain uses TRBV29-1 and TRBJ1-1, with D maybe TRBD1 (6 bases). The germline gives CDR1 SQVTM, CDR2 ANQGSEA. V lost 6 bases to trimming and J lost 0 bases, with 14 bases between them. This CDR3 has 14 amino acids. CDR3 DNA sequence: TGCAGCGTCCAACAGGGAAACATGAACACTGAAGCTTTCTTT. As protein: CSVQQGNMNTEAFF.

The chain has TRBV29-1 and TRBJ1-2; D is ambiguous. The V and J ends lost 3 bases and 9 bases respectively, with 11 bases between them. The CDR3 contains 11 residues. Per germline, CDR1 SQVTM and CDR2 ANQGSEA. For the CDR3, the DNA is TGCAGCGTTGACCGAATGCCTAGCTACACCTTC. It encodes CSVDRMPSYTF.

The V and J genes are TRBV30 and TRBJ2-7, with TRBD1 matching over 9 bases. The junction had 8 bases not matched to a gene; V was cut back by 2 bases and J by 6 bases. The germline CDR1 and CDR2 sequences are GTSNPN and SVGIG (reference sequence). The CDR3 length is 14 residues. The chain's CDR3 is CAWSPPGQGSEQYF. The CDR3 region has the DNA TGTGCCTGGAGTCCTCCGGGACAGGGAAGCGAGCAGTACTTC.

This clone came up a few times. The chain couples TRBV11-2 to TRBJ2-3, with a tentative D call TRBD2 (7 bases). Germline values: CDR1 SGHAT, CDR2 FQNNGV. V shed 2 bases and J shed 2 bases, with 20 bases lying between them. The CDR3 has 18 residues. CDR3 in amino acids: CASSLLGVGGAHTDTQYF. The CDR3 coding sequence is TGTGCCAGCAGCTTACTGGGGGTTGGGGGGGCCCACACAGATACGCAGTATTTT. Full variable domain (missing parts from reference TRBV11-2 and TRBJ2-3): EAGVAQSPRYKIIEKRQSVAFWCNPISGHATLYWYQQILGQGPKLLIQFQNNGVVDDSQLPKDRFSAERLKGVDSTLKIQPAKLEDSAVYLCASSLLGVGGAHTDTQYFGPGTRLTVL.

The rearrangement uses TRBV25-1 and TRBJ2-5; 7 nucleotides agree with TRBD1. The V segment lost 6 bases and the J segment 5 bases; nucleotides outside the gene matches: 9. This CDR3 has 14 amino acids. Germline-derived CDR1 and CDR2 are MGHDK and SYGVNS. This CDR3 is CASSRQGPRETQYF. The CDR3 coding sequence is TGTGCCAGCAGCCGACAGGGCCCCCGGGAGACCCAGTACTTC.

This clone was found a few times. The V and J genes are TRBV5-1 and TRBJ1-2; 7 bases agree with TRBD1. Trimming took 4 bases from V and 7 from J; bases not matched to a gene: 10. Per germline, CDR1 SGHRS and CDR2 YFSETQ. The CDR3 totals 14 residues. The CDR3 reads CASSPGRDRAGYTF. The CDR3 DNA is TGCGCCAGCAGCCCGGGGAGAGACAGGGCTGGCTACACCTTC.

The rearrangement joins TRBV5-1 to TRBJ1-4; no firm D call. There are 15 residues in the CDR3. CDR1 SGHRS and CDR2 YFSETQ come from the germline V gene. Deletions cut 4 bases from V and 7 bases from J, with 17 bases between. DNA for the CDR3: TGCGCCAGCAGCCTTTCGATGAGAGAGGGTGAAAAACTGTTTTTT. Protein: CASSLSMREGEKLFF.

This clone was detected only a few times. Other DNA sequences in this sample translate to the same CDR3. This chain connects TRBV6-6 to TRBJ2-3; 7 nucleotides align to TRBD1. CDR3 length: 14 residues. V lost 5 bases, J lost 0 bases, and 2 bases stayed unmatched. Germline CDR1 MNHNY, CDR2 SVGAGI (reference sequence). In nucleotides, the CDR3 is TGTGCCAGCAGTACAGGGGCCAGCACAGATACGCAGTATTTT. It encodes CASSTGASTDTQYF.

Only a few counts were recorded for this clone. This chain links TRBV30 with TRBJ1-3; D remains unclear. The germline V gene has CDR1 GTSNPN and CDR2 SVGIG (reference sequence). The ends were cut back, 0 bases at V and 0 bases at J, with 6 bases in the middle. CDR3 length: 14 residues. CDR3 protein: CAWSVLSSGNTIYF. The CDR3 DNA is TGTGCCTGGAGTGTACTTAGCTCTGGAAACACCATATATTTT. Full variable domain (outside the CDR3, taken from reference TRBV30 and TRBJ1-3): SQTIHQWPATLVQPVGSPLSLECTVEGTSNPNLYWYRQAAGRGLQLLFYSVGIGQISSEVPQNLSASRPQDRQFILSSKKLLLSDSGFYLCAWSVLSSGNTIYFGEGSWLTVV.

This clone was seen only a few times. The V call is TRBV7-6, the J call TRBJ2-1; the D gene is possibly TRBD2 (7 bases). Germline assignment: CDR1 SGHVS and CDR2 FNYEAQ. Trimming shortened V by 2 bases and J by 7 bases, and 18 bases separated the two germline ends. This CDR3 contains 16 residues. The CDR3 nucleotides are TGTGCCAGCAGCTTAATGGGTGGGGGGGCAGGTAATGAGCAGTTCTTC. Protein product: CASSLMGGGAGNEQFF. The full variable domain, its missing parts supplied by reference TRBV7-6 and TRBJ2-1, is GAGVSQSPRYKVTKRGQDVALRCDPISGHVSLYWYRQALGQGPEFLTYFNYEAQQDKSGLPNDRFSAERPEGSISTLTIQRTEQRDSAMYRCASSLMGGGAGNEQFFGPGTRLTVL.

The rearrangement joins TRBV6-6 to TRBJ1-5, with D perhaps TRBD1 (5 bases). CDR1 MNHNY and CDR2 SVGAGI come from the germline V gene (reference sequence). Trimming removed 6 bases at V and 0 bases at J, with 9 bases between. CDR3 size: 14 residues. The CDR3 DNA reads as TGTGCCAGCAGCCTTGACAGTAGCAATCAGCCCCAGCATTTT. This translates into CASSLDSSNQPQHF.

The chain employs TRBV7-8 and TRBJ2-1, with 11 bases lining up with TRBD2. Per germline, CDR1 SGHVS and CDR2 FQNEAQ. The CDR3 consists of 12 residues. The junction had 3 bases not matched to a gene; V was cut back by 1 base and J by 16 bases. Here the CDR3 reads CASSLGTSGHFF. CDR3 DNA sequence: TGTGCCAGCAGCTTAGGGACTAGCGGGCACTTCTTC. Full variable domain (remainder filled in from reference TRBV7-8 and TRBJ2-1): GAGVSQSPRYKVAKRGQDVALRCDPISGHVSLFWYQQALGQGPEFLTYFQNEAQLDKSGLPSDRFFAERPEGSVSTLKIQRTQQEDSAVYLCASSLGTSGHFFGPGTRLTVL.

This clone has more than one count but fewer than ten. This sequence joins TRBV28 and TRBJ1-5; possible D gene TRBD1, 5 bases. The germline V gene has CDR1 MDHEN and CDR2 SYDVKM. Deletions cut 4 bases from V and 6 bases from J, with 13 bases between. CDR3 length: 14 amino acids. CDR3 region: CASSYSGVGQPQHF. The CDR3 region has the DNA TGTGCCAGCAGTTACTCGGGGGTGGGTCAGCCCCAGCATTTT.

This clone showed up just a few times. The V gene is TRBV28, the J gene TRBJ2-2; the match to TRBD1 covers 9 bases. V dropped 5 bases and J dropped 4; count of bases not matched to a gene: 5. The CDR3 is made up of 15 amino acids. Germline V gene lookup returns CDR1 MDHEN and CDR2 SYDVKM. The CDR3 DNA sequence: TGTGCCAGCAGTCTCCCGACAGGGGGCACCGGGGAGCTGTTTTTT. Translating gives CASSLPTGGTGELFF.

This clone was found a few times. The chain uses TRBV28 and TRBJ1-1; a possible D gene is TRBD1 (6 bases). The V and J ends lost 6 bases and 11 bases respectively, with 16 bases between them. CDR3 length: 12 residues. CDR1 and CDR2 from the germline V gene are MDHEN and SYDVKM. The CDR3 spells CASSDRIRRAFF. The CDR3 DNA reads TGTGCCAGCAGCGACAGGATCCGCCGGGCTTTCTTT.

The chain employs TRBV4-1 and TRBJ2-2, with TRBD2 identical over 7 bases. Germline V gives CDR1 MGHRA, CDR2 YSYEKL. V lost 4 bases and J lost 6; bases outside the gene matches: 5. The CDR3 extends over 14 amino acids. In nucleotides, the CDR3 is TGCGCCAGCAGCCGCGGACTAGGGGCCGGGGAGCTGTTTTTT. Translating it yields CASSRGLGAGELFF.